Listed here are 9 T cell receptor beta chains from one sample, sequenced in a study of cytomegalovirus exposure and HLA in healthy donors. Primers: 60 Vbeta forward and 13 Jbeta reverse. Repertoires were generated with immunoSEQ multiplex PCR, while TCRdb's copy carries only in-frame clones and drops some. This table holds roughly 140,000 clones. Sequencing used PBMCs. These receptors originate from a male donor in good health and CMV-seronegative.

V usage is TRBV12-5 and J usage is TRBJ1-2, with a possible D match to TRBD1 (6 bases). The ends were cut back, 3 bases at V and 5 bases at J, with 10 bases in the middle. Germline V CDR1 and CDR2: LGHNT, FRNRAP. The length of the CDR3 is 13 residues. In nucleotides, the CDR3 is TGTGCTAGTGGTTTCGGACAGATGTATGGCTACACCTTC. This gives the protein CASGFGQMYGYTF.

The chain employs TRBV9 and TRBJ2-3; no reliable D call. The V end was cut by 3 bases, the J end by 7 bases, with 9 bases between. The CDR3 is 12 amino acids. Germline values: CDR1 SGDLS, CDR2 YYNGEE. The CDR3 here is CASSGELHTQYF. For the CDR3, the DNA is TGTGCCAGCAGCGGCGAGCTCCATACGCAGTATTTT.

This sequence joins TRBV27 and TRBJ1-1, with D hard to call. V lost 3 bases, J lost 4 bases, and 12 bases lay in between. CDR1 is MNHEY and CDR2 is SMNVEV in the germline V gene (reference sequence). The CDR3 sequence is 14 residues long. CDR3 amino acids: CASSFRERVTEAFF. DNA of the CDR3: TGTGCCAGCAGTTTTAGGGAGCGCGTCACTGAAGCTTTCTTT.

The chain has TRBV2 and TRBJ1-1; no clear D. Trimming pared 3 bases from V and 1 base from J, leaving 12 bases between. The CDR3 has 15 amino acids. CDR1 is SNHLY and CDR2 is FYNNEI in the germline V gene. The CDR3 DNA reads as TGTGCCAGCAGTGAGAGGGAGGGCCAGAACACTGAAGCTTTCTTT. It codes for CASSEREGQNTEAFF.

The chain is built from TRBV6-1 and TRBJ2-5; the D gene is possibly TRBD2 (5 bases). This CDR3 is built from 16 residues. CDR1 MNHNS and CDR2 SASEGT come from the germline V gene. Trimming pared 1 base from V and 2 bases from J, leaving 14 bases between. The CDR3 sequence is CASSEVGGGVQETQYF. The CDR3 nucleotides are TGTGCCAGCAGTGAAGTAGGTGGAGGAGTTCAAGAGACCCAGTACTTC.

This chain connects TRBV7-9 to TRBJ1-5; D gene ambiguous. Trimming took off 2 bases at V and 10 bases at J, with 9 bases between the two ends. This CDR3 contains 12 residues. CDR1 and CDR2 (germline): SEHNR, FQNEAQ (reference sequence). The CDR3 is CASSLSSGPQHF. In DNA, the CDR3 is TGTGCCAGCAGCTTATCAAGCGGACCCCAGCATTTT.

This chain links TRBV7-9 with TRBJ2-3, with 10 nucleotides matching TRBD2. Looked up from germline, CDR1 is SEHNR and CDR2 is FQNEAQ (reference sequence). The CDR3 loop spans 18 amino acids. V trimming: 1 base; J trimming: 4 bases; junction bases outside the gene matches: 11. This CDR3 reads CASSLDQTSGEEADTQYF. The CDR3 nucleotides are TGTGCCAGCAGCTTAGATCAAACTAGCGGGGAGGAGGCAGATACGCAGTATTTT.

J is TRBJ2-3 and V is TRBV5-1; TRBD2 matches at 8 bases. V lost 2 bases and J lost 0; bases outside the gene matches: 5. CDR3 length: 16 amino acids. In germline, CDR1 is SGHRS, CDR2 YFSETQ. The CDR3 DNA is TGCGCCAGCAGCTTTGTAGCGGGATATAGCACAGATACGCAGTATTTT. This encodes CASSFVAGYSTDTQYF.

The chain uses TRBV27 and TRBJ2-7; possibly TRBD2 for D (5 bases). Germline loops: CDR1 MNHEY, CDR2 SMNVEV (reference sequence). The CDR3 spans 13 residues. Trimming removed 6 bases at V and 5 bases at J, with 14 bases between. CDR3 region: CASSPGSGNEQYF. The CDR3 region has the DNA TGTGCCAGCAGCCCCGGCTCCGGGAACGAGCAGTACTTC.